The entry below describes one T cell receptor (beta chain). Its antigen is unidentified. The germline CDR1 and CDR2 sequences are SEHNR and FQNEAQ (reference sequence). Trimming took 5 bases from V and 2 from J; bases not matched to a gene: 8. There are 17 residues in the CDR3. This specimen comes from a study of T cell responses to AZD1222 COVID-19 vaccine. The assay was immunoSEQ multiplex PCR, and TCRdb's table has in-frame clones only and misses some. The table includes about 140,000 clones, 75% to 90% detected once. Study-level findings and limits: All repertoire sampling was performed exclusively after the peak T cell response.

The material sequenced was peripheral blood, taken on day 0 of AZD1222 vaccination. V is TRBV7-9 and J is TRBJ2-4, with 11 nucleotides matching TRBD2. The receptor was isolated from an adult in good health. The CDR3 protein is CASSPRPSGGPKNIQYF. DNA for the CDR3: TGTGCCAGCAGCCCCCGGCCTAGCGGGGGGCCCAAAAACATTCAGTACTTC. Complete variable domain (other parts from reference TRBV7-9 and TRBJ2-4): DTGVSQNPRHKITKRGQNVTFRCDPISEHNRLYWYRQTLGQGPEFLTYFQNEAQLEKSRLLSDRFSAERPKGSFSTLEIQRTEQGDSAMYLCASSPRPSGGPKNIQYFGAGTRLSVL.